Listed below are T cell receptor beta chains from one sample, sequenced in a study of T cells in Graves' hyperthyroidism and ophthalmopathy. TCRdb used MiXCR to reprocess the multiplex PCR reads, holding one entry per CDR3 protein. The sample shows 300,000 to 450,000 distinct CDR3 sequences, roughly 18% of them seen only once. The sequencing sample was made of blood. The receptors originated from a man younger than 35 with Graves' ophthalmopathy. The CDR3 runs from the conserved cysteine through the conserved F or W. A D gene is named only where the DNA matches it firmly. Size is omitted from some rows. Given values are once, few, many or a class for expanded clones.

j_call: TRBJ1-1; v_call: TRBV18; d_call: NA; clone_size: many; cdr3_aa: CASSHGRNEAFF; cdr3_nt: TGTGCCAGCTCACACGGACGAAATGAAGCTTTCTTT
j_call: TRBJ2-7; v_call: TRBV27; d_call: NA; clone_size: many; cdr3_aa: CASRGQGTSYEQYF; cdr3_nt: TGTGCCAGCAGGGGGCAGGGGACCTCCTACGAGCAGTACTTC
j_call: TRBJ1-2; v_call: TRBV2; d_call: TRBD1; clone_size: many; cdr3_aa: CASSLTGEVSYGYTF; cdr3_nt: TGTGCCAGCAGTCTAACAGGGGAAGTGAGCTATGGCTACACCTTC
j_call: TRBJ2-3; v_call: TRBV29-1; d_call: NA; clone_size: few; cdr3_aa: CSVERVEATDTQYF; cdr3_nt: TGCAGCGTTGAAAGGGTAGAGGCTACAGATACGCAGTATTTT
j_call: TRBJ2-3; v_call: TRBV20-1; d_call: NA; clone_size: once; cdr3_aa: CSARDRQGSTDTQYF; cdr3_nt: TGCAGTGCTAGAGATCGGCAGGGGAGCACAGATACGCAGTATTTT
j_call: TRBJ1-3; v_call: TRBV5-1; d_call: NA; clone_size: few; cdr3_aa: CASRTPGNTIYF; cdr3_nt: TGCGCCAGCAGGACACCTGGAAACACCATATATTTT
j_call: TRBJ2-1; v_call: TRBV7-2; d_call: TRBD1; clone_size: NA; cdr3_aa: CASSLGWEGQGSYNEQFF; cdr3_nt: TGTGCCAGCAGCTTAGGCTGGGAGGGACAGGGGTCCTACAATGAGCAGTTCTTC
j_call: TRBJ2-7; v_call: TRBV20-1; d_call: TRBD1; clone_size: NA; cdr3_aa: CSAPGTGRFEQYF; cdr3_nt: TGCAGTGCCCCGGGGACAGGGAGATTCGAGCAGTACTTC
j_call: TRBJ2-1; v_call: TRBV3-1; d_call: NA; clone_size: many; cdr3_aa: CASSHRGEHEQFF; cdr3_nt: TGTGCCAGCAGCCACCGGGGAGAACATGAGCAGTTCTTC
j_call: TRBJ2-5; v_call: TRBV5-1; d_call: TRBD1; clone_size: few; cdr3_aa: CASGDRGYQETQYF; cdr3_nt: TGCGCCAGCGGGGACAGGGGGTACCAAGAGACCCAGTACTTC